This entry lists 21 T cell receptor beta chains sequenced from one sample in a study of T cell responses to AZD1222 COVID-19 vaccine. The repertoire was sequenced with immunoSEQ multiplex PCR; TCRdb's copy has only in-frame clones and lacks some. There are under 120,000 clones in the sample; approximately 92% occur only once, and 1% to 1.5% lies in the top ten. Sequencing used peripheral blood, obtained on day 0 of AZD1222 vaccination. The receptor set was obtained from an adult in good health.

The V call is TRBV4-1, the J call TRBJ1-6, with D hard to call. The CDR3 extends over 13 amino acids. V was clipped by 0 bases and J by 10 bases, with 7 bases between them. CDR1 and CDR2 from the germline V gene are MGHRA and YSYEKL. CDR3 sequence (DNA): TGCGCCAGCAGCCAAGAAAGGAGGTCACCCCTCCACTTT. This encodes CASSQERRSPLHF.

The genes are TRBV29-1 and TRBJ2-1; D remains unclear. This CDR3 region has 13 residues. CDR1 is SQVTM and CDR2 is ANQGSEA in the germline V gene. Trimming cost V 6 bases and J 3 bases, with 12 bases left between them. In DNA, the CDR3 is TGCAGCGTCGTCGACGGATTCTACAATGAGCAGTTCTTC. Residues: CSVVDGFYNEQFF.

This sequence joins TRBV9 and TRBJ1-6; D possibly corresponds to TRBD1 (5 bases). The CDR3 is 12 residues long. Trimming took off 3 bases at V and 12 bases at J, with 10 bases between the two ends. Per the germline V gene, CDR1 is SGDLS and CDR2 is YYNGEE. In DNA form, the CDR3 reads TGTGCCAGCAGCGCCCAGGGTTTACCCCTCCACTTT. Protein sequence: CASSAQGLPLHF.

The gene calls are TRBV3-1 (or the pseudogene TRBV3-2) and TRBJ1-3; D not resolved. Germline CDR1 reads LGHDT; CDR2 reads YNNKEL (reference sequence). V shed 4 bases and J shed 0 bases, with 10 bases lying between them. The CDR3 runs 15 residues. The CDR3 DNA reads as TGTGCCAGCAGCCCTGGACGGTACTCTGGAAACACCATATATTTT. It encodes CASSPGRYSGNTIYF.

In this sample, this clone turned up once. This chain joins TRBV4-1 and TRBJ2-7, with 7 bases fitting TRBD1. This CDR3 comprises 15 residues. Trimming at V came to 0 bases and at J to 9 bases, leaving 11 bases not matched to a gene. Per the germline V gene, CDR1 is MGHRA and CDR2 is YSYEKL. The CDR3 here is CASSQDTGTEFVQYF. The CDR3 DNA reads as TGCGCCAGCAGCCAAGATACCGGGACAGAGTTTGTGCAGTACTTC.

This sequence joins TRBV24-1 and TRBJ2-7; D is perhaps TRBD2 (5 bases). This CDR3 is 14 amino acids long. Trimming removed 6 bases from V and 0 bases from J, with 11 bases in between. Germline loops: CDR1 KGHDR, CDR2 SFDVKD. The CDR3 region has the DNA TGTGCCACCAGTCCAAGAGGGAGCTCCTACGAGCAGTACTTC. Encoded protein: CATSPRGSSYEQYF.

The chain employs TRBV6-5 and TRBJ1-6; D remains unclear. This CDR3 contains 15 residues. Looked up from germline, CDR1 is MNHEY and CDR2 is SVGAGI. V lost 2 bases and J 10 bases, leaving 15 bases between the germline ends. The CDR3 here is CASSYDVGRRSPLHF. For the CDR3, the DNA is TGTGCCAGCAGTTACGATGTAGGGCGGCGATCACCCCTCCACTTT.

The chain combines TRBV6-2 or TRBV6-3 with TRBJ2-1; 14 nucleotides align to TRBD2. The CDR3 is 16 residues long. The germline CDR1 and CDR2 sequences are MNHEY and SVGEGT. Unmatched junction bases numbered 9, after V lost 6 bases and J lost 8 bases. CDR3 loop: CASSRGLAGVIDEQFF. In DNA form, the CDR3 reads TGTGCCAGCAGCCGGGGACTAGCGGGAGTAATCGATGAGCAGTTCTTC.

V usage is TRBV7-3 and J usage is TRBJ2-2; D gene unclear. Germline CDR1 reads SGHTA; CDR2 reads FQGTGA. The V end was cut by 7 bases, the J end by 1 base, with 10 bases between. This CDR3 has 14 amino acids. The CDR3 DNA sequence: TGTGCCAGCAAGCAGAGTATGAACACCGGGGAGCTGTTTTTT. Amino acids: CASKQSMNTGELFF.

The V and J genes are TRBV7-8 and TRBJ1-5, with D maybe TRBD1 (5 bases). V was shortened by 1 base and J by 7 bases, with 14 bases between the two germline ends. The CDR3 sequence is 15 residues long. The V gene's germline CDR1 is SGHVS and CDR2 FQNEAQ. CDR3 amino acids: CASSLERGWRQPQHF. CDR3 DNA: TGTGCCAGCAGCTTAGAACGGGGGTGGCGGCAGCCCCAGCATTTT.

V gene TRBV12-3 or TRBV12-4 combines with J gene TRBJ1-2, with unresolved D. The CDR3 extends over 13 amino acids. Trimming pared 4 bases from V and 4 bases from J, leaving 10 bases between. CDR3 coding DNA: TGTGCCAGCAGTTCCCACGGCGGCTATGGCTACACCTTC. Its translation: CASSSHGGYGYTF.

The chain joins TRBV5-6 to TRBJ2-7, with D possibly TRBD1 on 6 matching bases. Germline lookup yields CDR1 SGHDT and CDR2 YYEEEE. The V gene lost 0 bases and the J gene lost 4 bases, with 14 bases spanning the gap. The CDR3 is 15 amino acids. DNA for the CDR3: TGTGCCAGCAGCTTGGAGGGGGAACTCCCTTACGAGCAGTACTTC. Protein product: CASSLEGELPYEQYF.

The V call is TRBV11-1, the J call TRBJ1-3, with D hard to call. V was shortened by 8 bases and J by 4 bases, with 12 bases between the two germline ends. The germline gives CDR1 SGHAT, CDR2 FQDESV (reference sequence). The CDR3 consists of 13 residues. This CDR3 is CASRLSAGNTIYF. The CDR3 DNA reads TGTGCCAGCCGTCTCAGCGCCGGAAACACCATATATTTT.

The gene calls are TRBV18 and TRBJ2-1; D perhaps matches TRBD2 (6 bases). V was pared by 1 base and J by 0 bases, with 7 bases between. This CDR3 comprises 15 residues. Germline V gives CDR1 KGHSH, CDR2 LQKENI. In nucleotides, the CDR3 is TGTGCCAGCTCACCACAGGGAGGCTCCTACAATGAGCAGTTCTTC. This codes for CASSPQGGSYNEQFF.

The genes are TRBV21-1 and TRBJ2-5; the D call in the table, TRBD1, was not verified against the DNA. TRBV21-1 counts as a pseudogene. The CDR3 runs 17 residues. The CDR3, as DNA: TGTGCCAGCAGCAAAAAGGACAGGGGGCGACAGAAAGAGACCCAGTACTTC. Protein sequence: CASSKKDRGRQKETQYF.

The CDR3 spells CASSPLNTEAFF. CDR3 bases: TGTGCCAGCTCACCTTTGAACACTGAAGCTTTCTTT. The chain carries TRBV18 and TRBJ1-1; D uncertain. Trimming removed 3 bases from V and 0 bases from J, with 2 bases in between. The V gene's germline CDR1 is KGHSH and CDR2 LQKENI. This CDR3 has 12 amino acids. The full variable domain, completed using reference TRBV18 and TRBJ1-1, is NAGVMQNPRHLVRRRGQEARLRCSPMKGHSHVYWYRQLPEEGLKFMVYLQKENIIDESGMPKERFSAEFPKEGPSILRIQQVVRGDSAAYFCASSPLNTEAFFGQGTRLTVV.

V gene TRBV5-1 combines with J gene TRBJ1-2; 8 bases align to TRBD1. The germline V gene has CDR1 SGHRS and CDR2 YFSETQ. V lost 3 bases, J lost 3 bases, and 4 bases stayed unmatched. The CDR3 loop spans 14 amino acids. CDR3 sequence: CASSSGQGDYGYTF. CDR3 bases: TGCGCCAGCAGCTCTGGACAGGGTGACTATGGCTACACCTTC.

This chain joins TRBV4-1 and TRBJ2-3; D may be TRBD1 or TRBD2 (5 bases each). Germline CDR1 reads MGHRA; CDR2 reads YSYEKL. The V end lost 1 base, the J end lost 4 bases, and 15 bases lay between the germline ends. This CDR3 has 16 amino acids. The CDR3 reads CASSQVEVVGADTQYF. CDR3 in DNA: TGCGCCAGCAGCCAAGTGGAGGTGGTGGGGGCAGATACGCAGTATTTT.

This clone appeared once. The V and J genes are TRBV24-1 and TRBJ2-3, with 9 bases fitting TRBD2. CDR3 length: 14 residues. V shed 7 bases and J 2 bases; nucleotides not matched to a gene: 3. Germline V lookup: CDR1 KGHDR, CDR2 SFDVKD. The CDR3 coding sequence is TGTGCCACCAGACTAGCGGGCCCCACAGATACGCAGTATTTT. Translation: CATRLAGPTDTQYF.

This chain links TRBV6-5 with TRBJ1-2; D remains ambiguous. Germline V gene sequence: CDR1 MNHEY, CDR2 SVGAGI. V was shortened by 5 bases and J by 4 bases, with 14 bases between the two germline ends. The CDR3 sequence is 14 residues long. CDR3 DNA sequence: TGTGCCAGCAGTCCTAAGGCGGAAGCCTATGGCTACACCTTC. This gives the protein CASSPKAEAYGYTF.

This clone was seen only a few times. This chain uses TRBV9 with TRBJ1-2, with TRBD1 matching 8 bases. Germline lookup yields CDR1 SGDLS and CDR2 YYNGEE. The length of the CDR3 is 13 residues. V lost 4 bases and J lost 6; bases outside the gene matches: 5. The CDR3 region has the DNA TGTGCCAGCAGCCTGTCGACAGGGGATGGCTACACCTTC. Translating it yields CASSLSTGDGYTF.